Below, 23 T cell receptor beta chains from the same sample are listed, as sequenced in a study of T cells in narcolepsy. The data were produced by immunoSEQ multiplex PCR, yet TCRdb's version contains in-frame clones alone and is incomplete. The profile shows some 13,000 clones, 85% to 90% of them singletons. The sample was CD45RA- memory CD4+ T cells from PBMCs. The source of these receptors is a human donor with narcolepsy.

Of note for this clone: A junction end diverges from the germline sequence, so it may reflect a read error. The J gene is TRBJ2-7, the V gene TRBV7-2; TRBD1 aligns across 10 bases. The germline V gene encodes CDR1 SGHTA and CDR2 FQGNSA. This CDR3 spans 15 amino acids. The CDR3 reads CASRLDRGPSYEQYF. CDR3 nucleotides: TGTGCCAGCAGATTAGACAGGGGGCCGTCCTACGAGCAGTACTTC.

This chain links TRBV27 with TRBJ2-5; D is possibly TRBD2 (6 bases). Germline loops: CDR1 MNHEY, CDR2 SMNVEV (reference sequence). Trimming pared 6 bases from V and 5 bases from J, leaving 13 bases between. This CDR3 spans 13 amino acids. The CDR3 loop reads CASSSIRGETQYF. The CDR3 bases are TGTGCCAGCAGCTCCATCCGGGGGGAGACCCAGTACTTC.

This clone was seen just once. The chain joins TRBV20-1 to TRBJ2-1; D may be TRBD2 (5 bases). The CDR3 sequence is 11 residues long. Germline loops: CDR1 DFQATT, CDR2 SNEGSKA (reference sequence). V lost 3 bases, J lost 7 bases, and 7 bases lay in between. CDR3 nucleotides: TGCAGTGCTAGGCCGGGGAATGAGCAGTTCTTC. It codes for CSARPGNEQFF.

The chain couples TRBV5-4 to TRBJ2-1; D remains ambiguous. V shed 0 bases and J shed 6 bases, with 13 bases lying between them. The germline gives CDR1 SGHNT, CDR2 YYREEE (reference sequence). The CDR3 contains 15 residues. The CDR3 sequence: CASSLARGGFNEQFF. Written as DNA, the CDR3 is TGTGCCAGCAGCTTGGCGCGAGGTGGGTTCAATGAGCAGTTCTTC.

The V call is TRBV18, the J call TRBJ2-7; perhaps TRBD1 as D (5 bases). V was trimmed by 3 bases and J by 4 bases, leaving 7 bases between them. Germline-derived CDR1 and CDR2 are KGHSH and LQKENI. The length of the CDR3 is 12 residues. The CDR3 bases are TGTGCCAGCTCACCCAGACAGTACGAGCAGTACTTC. It translates to CASSPRQYEQYF.

The gene calls are TRBV7-2 and TRBJ1-2, with TRBD1 matching over 11 bases. Germline CDR1 SGHTA, CDR2 FQGNSA. The ends lost 5 bases at V and 3 bases at J; junction bases unmatched: 2. The CDR3 length is 14 residues. Here the CDR3 reads CASSPGQGDYGYTF. The DNA for the CDR3 is TGTGCCAGCAGCCCGGGACAGGGGGACTATGGCTACACCTTC. Looking up the rest from reference TRBV7-2 and TRBJ1-2 gives the full variable domain: GAGVSQSPSNKVTEKGKDVELRCDPISGHTALYWYRQSLGQGLEFLIYFQGNSAPDKSGLPSDRFSAERTGGSVSTLTIQRTQQEDSAVYLCASSPGQGDYGYTFGSGTRLTVV.

The DNA of the CDR3 is TGTGCCAGCACCCCGGGACTCCGGGAGCCCATTGACAATCAGCCCCAGCATTTT. Its translation is CASTPGLREPIDNQPQHF. V gene TRBV28 combines with J gene TRBJ1-5, with D possibly matching TRBD1 (5 bases). Germline loops: CDR1 MDHEN, CDR2 SYDVKM. The CDR3 covers 18 residues. Trimming removed 7 bases from V and 3 bases from J, with 25 bases in between. The variable domain in full, with the rest retrieved from reference TRBV28 and TRBJ1-5, is DVKVTQSSRYLVKRTGEKVFLECVQDMDHENMFWYRQDPGLGLRLIYFSYDVKMKEKGDIPEGYSVSREKKERFSLILESASTNQTSMYLCASTPGLREPIDNQPQHFGDGTRLSIL.

The sample holds a few counts of this clone. The genes are TRBV19 and TRBJ1-5, with D unresolved. Trimming left V 3 bases short and J 4 bases short, with 7 bases between. Looked up from germline, CDR1 is LNHDA and CDR2 is SQIVND (reference sequence). The CDR3 has 13 amino acids. This CDR3 reads CASSMTPNQPQHF. Here the CDR3 DNA reads TGTGCCAGTAGTATGACACCTAATCAGCCCCAGCATTTT.

The chain has TRBV11-2 and TRBJ2-5; D might be TRBD2 (6 bases). The end of the DNA fits TRBJ2-7 better, so the J call may be wrong. The CDR3 sequence is 15 residues long. CDR1 and CDR2 from the germline V gene are SGHAT and FQNNGV. CDR3 sequence (DNA): TGTGCCAGCAGCTTAGGTCCGGGGGAACAGTACGAGCAGTACTTC. This gives the protein CASSLGPGEQYEQYF.

CDR3 protein: CASSIGEPGELFF. The CDR3 bases are TGTGCCAGTAGTATAGGGGAGCCCGGGGAGCTGTTTTTT. V gene TRBV19 combines with J gene TRBJ2-2, with a tentative D call TRBD2 (5 bases). V was shortened by 1 base and J by 6 bases, with 6 bases between the two germline ends. This CDR3 contains 13 residues. Per germline, CDR1 LNHDA and CDR2 SQIVND (reference sequence).

The gene calls are TRBV7-8 and TRBJ1-1; the match to TRBD1 covers 7 bases. Germline V gene sequence: CDR1 SGHVS, CDR2 FQNEAQ. J gave up 4 bases and V 5 bases, and 4 bases lay outside the gene matches. There are 13 residues in the CDR3. The DNA for the CDR3 is TGTGCCAGCAGCCTCAGACAGGGCACTGAAGCTTTCTTT. It specifies CASSLRQGTEAFF.

A single count supports this clone. The V gene is TRBV2, the J gene TRBJ2-4; TRBD2 might be the D (5 bases). There are 15 residues in the CDR3. V was shortened by 5 bases and J by 7 bases, with 18 bases between the two germline ends. Germline assignment: CDR1 SNHLY and CDR2 FYNNEI. The CDR3 loop reads CASSTETGRLNIQYF. The DNA of the CDR3 is TGTGCCAGCAGTACAGAGACTGGGAGACTGAACATTCAGTACTTC.

This clone turned up a few times. CDR3: CASSVYRDRGSGNTIYF. The DNA of the CDR3 is TGTGCCAGCAGCGTTTACCGGGACAGGGGCTCTGGAAACACCATATATTTT. This chain uses TRBV5-4 with TRBJ1-3; 10 bases agree with TRBD1. The germline V gene encodes CDR1 SGHNT and CDR2 YYREEE (reference sequence). V trimming: 4 bases; J trimming: 0 bases; junction bases outside the gene matches: 7. The CDR3 spans 17 residues.

There are a few counts of this clone. The chain is built from TRBV6-6 and TRBJ1-1; TRBD1 agrees at 8 bases. V lost 0 bases, J lost 4 bases, and 4 bases stayed unmatched. CDR3 length: 15 amino acids. CDR1 and CDR2 from the germline V gene are MNHNY and SVGAGI (reference sequence). The CDR3 DNA sequence: TGTGCCAGCAGTTACTCGCCCGACAGGGGCACTGAAGCTTTCTTT. It encodes CASSYSPDRGTEAFF.

The chain uses TRBV30 and TRBJ1-6, with a possible D match to TRBD1 (6 bases). The CDR3 covers 15 residues. The germline V gene encodes CDR1 GTSNPN and CDR2 SVGIG (reference sequence). The V and J ends lost 0 bases and 1 base respectively, with 7 bases between them. This chain's CDR3 is CAWSVGGSYNSPLHF. The CDR3 nucleotides read TGTGCCTGGAGTGTAGGGGGTTCCTATAATTCACCCCTCCACTTT.

Regarding this clone: This sample includes further DNA sequences coding for the same CDR3. CDR3 sequence: CAWSVWGGPQNTEAFF. The CDR3 nucleotides are TGTGCCTGGAGTGTATGGGGGGGACCGCAGAACACTGAAGCTTTCTTT. The chain couples TRBV30 to TRBJ1-1; a possible D gene is TRBD1 (5 bases). CDR1 is GTSNPN, CDR2 SVGIG, per germline (reference sequence). With 0 bases removed from V and 1 base from J, the gap between germline ends came to 15 bases. There are 16 residues in the CDR3.

The V and J genes are TRBV9 and TRBJ1-4; 7 bases line up with TRBD1. Germline V gene lookup returns CDR1 SGDLS and CDR2 YYNGEE. V lost 3 bases to trimming and J lost 7 bases; unmatched junction nucleotides: 9. The CDR3 loop spans 15 amino acids. CDR3 in DNA: TGTGCCAGCAGCGGAGGTGCCTCAGGGGGTGAAAAACTGTTTTTT. Translated: CASSGGASGGEKLFF.

This chain connects TRBV9 to TRBJ2-5; 9 bases are a match to TRBD2. V was pared by 4 bases and J by 5 bases, with 9 bases of the junction left unmatched. This CDR3 is built from 15 residues. Germline V lookup: CDR1 SGDLS, CDR2 YYNGEE. DNA for the CDR3: TGTGCCAGCAGCTCCCGGGGGCGGGAGGGTGAGACCCAGTACTTC. This translates into CASSSRGREGETQYF.

The V and J genes are TRBV7-8 and TRBJ2-5; tentative D call: TRBD1 (5 bases). V lost 1 base and J 3 bases, leaving 9 bases between the germline ends. Per germline, CDR1 SGHVS and CDR2 FQNEAQ. The CDR3 length is 14 residues. CDR3 loop: CASSLGQGEETQYF. In DNA form, the CDR3 reads TGTGCCAGCAGCTTAGGGCAGGGCGAAGAGACCCAGTACTTC.

The chain links TRBV7-9 to TRBJ1-2; tentative D call: TRBD1 (5 bases). CDR1 and CDR2 (germline): SEHNR, FQNEAQ (reference sequence). The CDR3 length is 14 residues. Trimming cost V 6 bases and J 3 bases, with 14 bases left between them. The CDR3 region is CASSYGGPYYGYTF. As DNA, the CDR3 is TGTGCCAGCAGTTACGGGGGACCTTACTATGGCTACACCTTC.

The chain joins TRBV5-8 to TRBJ2-1; 7 nucleotides match TRBD1. The germline V gene has CDR1 SGHTS and CDR2 YDEGEE. V was clipped by 0 bases and J by 6 bases; unmatched bases: 6. The CDR3 contains 15 residues. The CDR3 loop is CASSLGQGMGNEQFF. The CDR3 coding sequence is TGTGCCAGCAGCTTGGGACAGGGAATGGGCAATGAGCAGTTCTTC.

V gene TRBV14 combines with J gene TRBJ1-2; D not certain. The germline CDR1 and CDR2 sequences are SGHDN and FVKESK. V was pared by 4 bases and J by 2 bases, with 14 bases between. The CDR3 totals 15 residues. CDR3: CASSPLSTGNYGYTF. CDR3 DNA: TGTGCCAGCAGCCCCCTTAGCACGGGGAACTATGGCTACACCTTC.

This chain connects TRBV6-1 to TRBJ2-3; 12 positions match TRBD2. Germline CDR1 and CDR2: MNHNS and SASEGT. This CDR3 comprises 16 residues. V lost 4 bases to trimming and J lost 6 bases; unmatched junction nucleotides: 8. CDR3 nucleotide sequence: TGTGCCAGCAGTGCCCCTAGCGGGGGGGCTGCGGATACGCAGTATTTT. It codes for CASSAPSGGAADTQYF.